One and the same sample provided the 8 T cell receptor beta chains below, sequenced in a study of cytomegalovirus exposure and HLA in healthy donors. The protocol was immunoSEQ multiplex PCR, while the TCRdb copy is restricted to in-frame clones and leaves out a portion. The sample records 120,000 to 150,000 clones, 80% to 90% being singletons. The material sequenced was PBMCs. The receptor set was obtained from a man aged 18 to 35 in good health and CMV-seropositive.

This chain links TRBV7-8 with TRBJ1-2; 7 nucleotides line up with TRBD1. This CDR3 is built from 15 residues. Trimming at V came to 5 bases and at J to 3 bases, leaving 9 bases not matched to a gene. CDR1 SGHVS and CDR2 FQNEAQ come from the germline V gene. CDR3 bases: TGTGCCAGCAGCGTACTCCGGGACAGCGACTATGGCTACACCTTC. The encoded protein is CASSVLRDSDYGYTF.

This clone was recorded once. For the CDR3, the DNA is TGTGCCAGCAGCTTATATGGTGACAGGGCAACCTACGAGCAGTACTTC. Its protein product is CASSLYGDRATYEQYF. The chain has TRBV5-6 and TRBJ2-7, with 7 bases fitting TRBD1. From germline, CDR1 is SGHDT and CDR2 YYEEEE. The CDR3 is 16 residues long. Germline trimming cut 2 bases from V and 2 bases from J; bases unmatched to any gene: 10.

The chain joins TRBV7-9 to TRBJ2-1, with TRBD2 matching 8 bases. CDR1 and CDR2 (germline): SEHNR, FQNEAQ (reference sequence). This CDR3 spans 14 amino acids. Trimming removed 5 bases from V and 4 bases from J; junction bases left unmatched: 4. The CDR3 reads CASSLGLAYNEQFF. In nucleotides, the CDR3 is TGTGCCAGCAGCCTCGGACTAGCTTACAATGAGCAGTTCTTC.

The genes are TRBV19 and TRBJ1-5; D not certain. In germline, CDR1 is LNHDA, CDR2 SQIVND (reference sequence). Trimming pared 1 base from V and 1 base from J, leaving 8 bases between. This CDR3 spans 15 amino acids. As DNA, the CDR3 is TGTGCCAGTAGTATAGGCCTAATGAGCAATCAGCCCCAGCATTTT. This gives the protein CASSIGLMSNQPQHF.

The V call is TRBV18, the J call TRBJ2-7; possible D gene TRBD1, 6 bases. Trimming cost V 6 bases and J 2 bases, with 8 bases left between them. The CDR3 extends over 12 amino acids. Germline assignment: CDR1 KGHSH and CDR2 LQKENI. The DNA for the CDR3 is TGTGCCAGCTCCTGGGGGCCCTACGAGCAGTACTTC. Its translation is CASSWGPYEQYF.

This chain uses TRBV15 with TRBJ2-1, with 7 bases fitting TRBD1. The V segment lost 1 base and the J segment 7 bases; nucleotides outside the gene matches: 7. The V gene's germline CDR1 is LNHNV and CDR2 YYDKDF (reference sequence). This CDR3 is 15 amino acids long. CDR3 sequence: CATSRGTGVVNEQFF. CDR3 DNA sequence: TGTGCCACCAGCAGAGGAACAGGGGTGGTGAATGAGCAGTTCTTC.

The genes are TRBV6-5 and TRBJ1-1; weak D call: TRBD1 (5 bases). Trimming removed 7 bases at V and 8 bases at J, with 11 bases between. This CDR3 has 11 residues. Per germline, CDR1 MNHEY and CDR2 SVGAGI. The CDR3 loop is CASTSGGEAFF. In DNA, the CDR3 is TGTGCCAGCACCTCGGGGGGAGAAGCTTTCTTT.

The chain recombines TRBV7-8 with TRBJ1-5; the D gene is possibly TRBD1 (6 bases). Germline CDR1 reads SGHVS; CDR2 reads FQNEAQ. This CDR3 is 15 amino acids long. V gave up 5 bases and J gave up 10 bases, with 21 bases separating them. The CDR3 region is CASSKDRGANRPQHF. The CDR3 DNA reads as TGTGCCAGCAGCAAAGACCGGGGGGCAAATAGACCCCAGCATTTT.